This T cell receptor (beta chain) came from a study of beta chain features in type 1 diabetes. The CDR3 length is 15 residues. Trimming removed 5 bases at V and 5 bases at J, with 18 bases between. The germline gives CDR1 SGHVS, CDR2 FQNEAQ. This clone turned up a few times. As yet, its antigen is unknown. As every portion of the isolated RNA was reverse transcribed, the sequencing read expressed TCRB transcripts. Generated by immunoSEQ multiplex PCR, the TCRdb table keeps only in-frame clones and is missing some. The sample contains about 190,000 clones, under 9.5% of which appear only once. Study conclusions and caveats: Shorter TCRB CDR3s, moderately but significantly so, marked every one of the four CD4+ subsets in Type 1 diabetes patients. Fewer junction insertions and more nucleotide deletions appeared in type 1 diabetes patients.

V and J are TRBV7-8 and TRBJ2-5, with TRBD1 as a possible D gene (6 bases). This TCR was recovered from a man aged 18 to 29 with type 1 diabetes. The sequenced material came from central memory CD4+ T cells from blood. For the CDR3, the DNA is TGTGCCAGCAGCCAAGACGCAGGGGTTACGGAGACCCAGTACTTC. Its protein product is CASSQDAGVTETQYF.